These T cell receptor beta chains were read from a single sample in a study of blood T cell repertoires in COVID-19. Clones were sequenced by immunoSEQ multiplex PCR, and TCRdb holds only the in-frame ones, with some missing. The sample has some 230,000 clones; about 85% are singletons. The sequenced sample consisted of peripheral blood. These receptor sequences come from a man aged 45-60 years who had recovered from COVID-19. Both conserved end residues are part of each CDR3. A D gene is named only where the DNA matches it firmly. Rows give clone size only sometimes, using once, few, many, or a class for an expanded clone.

V gene	J gene	D gene	clone size	CDR3 protein	CDR3 DNA
TRBV25-1	TRBJ1-4	-	-	CASSERRIATNEKLFF	TGTGCCAGCAGTGAACGGAGGATTGCAACTAATGAAAAACTGTTTTTT
TRBV19	TRBJ1-2	-	few	CASSTQNSGKTEGYTF	TGTGCCAGTAGTACCCAAAACTCAGGAAAAACGGAAGGCTACACCTTC
TRBV6-5	TRBJ2-7	TRBD2	many	CASSDLAGASHEQYF	TGTGCCAGCAGCGATCTAGCGGGAGCTTCCCACGAGCAGTACTTC
TRBV7-9	TRBJ1-1	-	-	CASSSLVGTEAFF	TGTGCCAGCAGCTCCCTGGTCGGGACTGAAGCTTTCTTT
TRBV14	TRBJ2-7	TRBD1	-	CASSPRQGLYEQYF	TGTGCCAGCAGCCCCCGACAGGGGCTCTACGAGCAGTACTTC
TRBV5-1	TRBJ1-1	-	-	CASSYRVMGGSTEAFF	TGCGCCAGCAGCTACCGAGTGATGGGGGGGAGCACTGAAGCTTTCTTT
TRBV9	TRBJ2-7	-	-	CASSVGAGAYEQYF	TGTGCCAGCAGCGTAGGAGCAGGGGCCTACGAGCAGTACTTC
TRBV27	TRBJ2-1	-	-	CASSFAGSSYNEQFF	TGTGCCAGCAGTTTTGCGGGGAGCTCCTACAATGAGCAGTTCTTC
TRBV4-2	TRBJ2-5	TRBD2	-	CASSQATSGRKGETQYF	TGTGCCAGCAGCCAAGCTACTAGCGGGAGGAAGGGCGAGACCCAGTACTTC
TRBV4-1	TRBJ1-4	-	once	CASSLPGSELNEKLFF	TGCGCCAGCAGCCTCCCTGGGAGCGAGCTTAATGAAAAACTGTTTTTT
TRBV11-2	TRBJ2-5	TRBD1	-	CASSTRQGPVTQYF	TGTGCCAGCAGCACCCGACAGGGGCCAGTAACCCAGTACTTC
TRBV29-1	TRBJ2-1	-	-	CSAYRGIRSSYNEQFF	TGCAGCGCCTATAGGGGAATACGAAGCTCCTACAATGAGCAGTTCTTC
TRBV5-1	TRBJ2-5	TRBD2	-	CASSLAPGGYGETQYF	TGCGCCAGCAGCTTGGCACCGGGAGGGTATGGTGAGACCCAGTACTTC
TRBV19	TRBJ1-2	-	-	CASSISGAASYGYTF	TGTGCCAGTAGTATTTCTGGGGCCGCGAGCTATGGCTACACCTTC